This T cell receptor beta chain comes out of a study of T cell responses to AZD1222 COVID-19 vaccine. The germline V gene has CDR1 LNHDA and CDR2 SQIVND (reference sequence). The CDR3 consists of 15 residues. Trimming took off 6 bases at V and 0 bases at J, with 12 bases between the two ends. Method: immunoSEQ multiplex PCR; TCRdb's copy keeps in-frame clones and lacks some. The repertoire consists of around 170,000 clones, with 80% to 95% occurring once and the leading ten covering less than 2.5%. The sample was peripheral blood, taken 28 days after the second AZD1222 dose. This TCR was sampled from an adult who received the AZD1222 COVID-19 vaccine. V and J are TRBV19 and TRBJ1-3; no definite D call. The CDR3 nucleotides are TGTGCCAGTAGCCCTCGACGGGACTCTGGAAACACCATATATTTT. Translation: CASSPRRDSGNTIYF. Full variable domain (remainder filled in from reference TRBV19 and TRBJ1-3): DGGITQSPKYLFRKEGQNVTLSCEQNLNHDAMYWYRQDPGQGLRLIYYSQIVNDFQKGDIAEGYSVSREKKESFPLTVTSAQKNPTAFYLCASSPRRDSGNTIYFGEGSWLTVV.